This T cell receptor beta chain was retrieved from a study of cytomegalovirus exposure and HLA in healthy donors (dated by TCRdb to the late 2010s). For the study in its entirety: An earlier analysis of a few hundred of the donors reported about 300 Gb of sequence data and 100 million to 120 million unique TCR beta sequences obtained from about 180 million T cells. An early release covering around 630 HLA-typed donors comprised roughly 300 gigabases of sequencing data and approximately 80 million unique TCR sequences. Of the approximately 400 genotyped donors, 70% to 90% were placed in the genetic ancestry cluster associated with self-reported Caucasian donors. The study was designed to test whether signatures of past pathogen exposure could be identified by cataloging public T cell receptors. Using immunosequencing, the study profiled T cell repertoires from about 610 subjects and related those repertoires to cytomegalovirus serostatus. A separate validation cohort of more than 100 different subjects was used in addition to the approximately 670-subject first cohort. To predict cytomegalovirus infection status, the study combined high-throughput TCR immunosequencing, statistical association of individual TCRs with disease status, and machine learning. A later analysis re-examined previously published TCR beta repertoires from about 670 donors and added high-resolution HLA genotyping to investigate patterns of TCR occurrence. Rather than drawing on any new phenotypic data, the later analysis identified candidate immune exposures from TCR beta sequences and the way those sequences occurred across donors. An earlier analysis of approximately 580 of the donors used high-throughput TCR beta sequencing to judge whether each TCR beta V gene segment behaved as functional or pseudogenic. Donor age, sex, ethnicity and CMV serostatus were compiled together with the repertoire data. A later genetic analysis used genome-wide SNP genotypes for 398 of the 666 donors, treating that subset as a discovery cohort. Every discovery cohort repertoire had been produced on one sequencing platform. Both class I and class II loci were covered by HLA typing, at four-digit resolution. Typing coverage varied by locus: about 629-630 donors for A, B, C, DRB1 and DQB1; some 520 for DQA1; over 600 for DPA1; 450 to 480 for DPB1. Four or five DR-DQ haplotypes were treated as single units for association and clustering because of strong linkage in the cohort. Among 398 genotyped donors of the cohort, an average of about 240,000 unique TCR beta nucleotide sequences were sequenced per donor, around 20% of them non-productive. Results and caveats for the whole study, not just this receptor: Most CMV-associated TCR beta chains appeared to be HLA-restricted in a later analysis, and the HLA associations seemed to be driven largely by CMV exposure. A later analysis associated 16,951 TCR beta sequences with specific HLA alleles at a false discovery rate of 0.05. The authors suggested that the approach could potentially be generalized to other disease states and immunological phenotypes. In a later analysis, HLA-associated TCR beta chains were found to be more clonally expanded and to have lower generation probabilities than equally common non-associated chains. Because counts were too low, roughly 16 rarely observed V segments, including chromosome 9 orphons, were excluded from the earlier analysis of some 540 of the donors. According to a later analysis, TCR association rates differed among HLA loci, with DRB1 alleles showing the most associated TCRs and HLA-C alleles showing the fewest. Cytomegalovirus status was reported to be diagnosed by the classifier with high specificity and sensitivity in both the original and validation cohorts. This cohort had only TCR beta chains sequenced, and the lack of alpha or paired-chain data limited which features could be detected. Roughly uniform sequencing depth across donors was assumed in presence/absence analyses, although this assumption may not hold. Correlated functional status among segregating V segments might be attributable to linkage disequilibrium, but an unknown experimental factor could not be ruled out. For the cohort, immune exposure information was limited to CMV serostatus. Several of the top co-occurrence clusters appeared to be linked to parvovirus B19, influenza, CMV and Epstein-Barr virus, according to a later analysis. Some IMGT-functional V segments, including TRBV6-2 and TRBV6-3, could not be distinguished by the 87-base-pair reads and were therefore excluded. When HLA alleles, especially DR and DQ, strongly co-occurred, attributing TCR associations to individual alleles was difficult. The study gave a list of more than 150 TCR beta chains associated with cytomegalovirus. Across donors, most TCR sequences were observed very rarely, whereas some public TCRs were present in many individuals. A cluster of highly shared sequence variants was judged likely to be a technical artifact of the sequencing pipeline. An earlier analysis of 587 of the donors showed that most TCR beta V segments appeared in productive rearrangements either about 87% or about 30% of the time, which broadly matched IMGT annotations. A further reported finding was that TCR beta sequences accurately predicted the HLA-A and HLA-B alleles for most subjects in the first cohort. In a later genetic analysis, fewer N-insertions in productive TCRs were reported among donors in an Asian-associated ancestry cluster than the roughly 700-donor mean. V-gene and J-gene trimming of TCR beta chains was associated with a missense DCLRE1C variant in a later genetic analysis, and the association was replicated in an independent cohort. In vitro tests confirmed that a few of the cytomegalovirus-associated TCR beta chains recognize cytomegalovirus antigens. Because some donors lacked HLA typing at each locus, the association tests relied only on the typed subset.

The CDR3 starts with the cysteine, ends with the phenylalanine, and has 13 residues. Just CDR3 DNA is preserved here, 39 bases in frame from base 1. According to the germline V gene (reference sequence), CDR1 reads LNHDA and CDR2 reads SQIVND. V is cut by 3 bases and J by 7 bases, and the space between the germline ends is 12 bases. Library preparation employed the immunoSEQ multiplex PCR assay. For the multiplex PCR, a mixture combining 60 forward primers for TCR Vbeta segments and 13 reverse primers for TCR Jbeta segments was used. The CDR3 region of rearranged TCR beta genes was amplified from genomic DNA by a multiplex PCR assay. The Illumina HiSeq System was used to sequence the amplified TCR beta libraries as 87-base-pair reads. The source study handled its data this way. A later analysis tallied tens of millions of unique TCR beta chains across the 610 or so repertoires, and around 9.9 million of those chains were shared by two or more donors. Raw reads were error-corrected and collapsed into unique sequences with a nearest-neighbor algorithm that merged closely related sequences to remove PCR and sequencing errors. V, D and J gene segments were assigned by aligning CDR3 sequences to IMGT reference sequences. For a sequence to be retained, at least a six-nucleotide match to both a V gene segment and a J gene segment was required. A rearrangement was called productive if the CDR3 had no stop codons and remained in frame with V and J, and every other rearrangement was called non-productive. Following IMGT convention, CDR3 was defined as the stretch from the second conserved V-encoded cysteine to the conserved J-encoded phenylalanine. The earlier analysis of about 500 of the donors excluded sequences that lacked an unambiguous match to a single V gene segment. An earlier analysis of 587 of the donors called V segments functional above 56.7% productive rearrangements and segregating when the between-donor standard deviation exceeded 5%. A statistical classification framework was developed to diagnose cytomegalovirus status using the catalog of TCR beta chain sequences. A later analysis assigned V and J genes by comparing TCR nucleotide sequences with IMGT/GENE-DB human TR gene sequences. Using the TCRdist pipeline, a later analysis assigned CDR3 sequences along with most-parsimonious VDJ recombination scenarios. In a later analysis, each TCR beta chain was defined by its CDR3 amino acid sequence together with its V-gene family, and reads lacking a unique V-gene family were excluded. As a way to deal with suspected cross-contamination and a sequencing artifact, a later analysis dropped 450 to 600 nucleotide sequences that were highly shared and had low generation probability. In a later analysis, a clonal expansion index was calculated for each public chain from normalized within-repertoire ranks of inferred template counts. A later analysis computed generation probabilities with a VDJ recombination model fitted to out-of-frame rearrangements, and checked the results against IGoR. Hypergeometric tests were used in a later analysis to score TCR-TCR, TCR-HLA and TCR-CMV co-occurrence, with a repertoire-size bias correction applied to the TCR pairs. In a later analysis, false discovery rates were estimated by permuting HLA or CMV assignments 20 times. In a later analysis, co-occurring TCRs were grouped using DBSCAN, and TCRdist sequence similarity was added for clustering within HLA-allele-positive subsets. Repertoires with fewer than 30,000 or more than 120,000 public chains, plus five repertoires with anomalous nucleotide sharing, were excluded from co-occurrence clustering. In its TCRdb copy, this immuneACCESS table keeps in-frame sequences only and misses some clones. Where compared with another copy, unresolved V genes explain less than half of these, and the others have no known cause. That table furnishes V, J and clone size, whereas the DNA furnished D and trimming. The sample table records under 100,000 clones; over 70% of these occur just once. The top ten constitute under 7% of the sample.

The cohort was made up of 650 to 700 healthy bone marrow donors. All cohort members were sampled while nominally healthy, although unrecorded immune exposures were likely present. The donor tested CMV seropositive and was one of the 289 seropositive cohort members. Every donor gave a peripheral blood sample, and the peripheral blood mononuclear cells from that sample were used for TCR beta sequencing. The Qiagen DNeasy Blood Extraction Kit was used to extract genomic DNA from the blood cell samples. Worth noting for this clone: Its cognate antigen has yet to be identified. The sample holds no much larger clone one base away, and base qualities are not on file.

The chain employs TRBV19 and TRBJ1-2; no D gene can be assigned with confidence. This clonotype was obtained from a man aged 18 to 35 in good health and CMV-seropositive. Sequenced: PBMCs. The CDR3 loop reads CASSISREAGYTF. The sequenced DNA: TGTGCCAGTAGTATTAGTCGGGAAGCTGGCTACACCTTC.